The 4 T cell receptor beta chains given below trace back to one sample, sequenced in a study of vaccination effects on CD4 cells after COVID-19 (dated by TCRdb to 2021 to 2024). Their recognized antigens are unknown. Receptor libraries were prepared by the immunoSEQ multiplex PCR assay. The table was pulled from immuneACCESS by TCRdb, which kept in-frame rearrangements only. Such tables lose some clones; where checked, under half of the loss comes from unresolved V genes, and the rest has no known cause. For this sample there are nearly 30,000 clones; roughly 77% appear just once. The ten largest clones capture approximately 15% of the sample. In the ViraFEST assay, PBMC were stimulated with viral peptide pools, and antigen-specific CD4+ T cell clonotypes were then identified by expansion using TCR sequencing. After approximately 11 days of culture, CD4+ T cells were isolated with the EasySep CD4+ T cell isolation kit. Two doses of either the BNT162b2 or the mRNA-1273 mRNA SARS-CoV-2 vaccine were administered to participants.

The sequences come from CD4+ T cells from PBMCs cultured with HCoV-229E spike peptides, collected after COVID-19 vaccination. According to the study, the label for this sample's cell subset or site signals: HCoV-229E spike overlapping peptide pool stimulation. The receptor source for this set is a human donor who received a COVID-19 vaccine.

This chain joins TRBV6-5 and TRBJ2-6; D uncertain. This CDR3 comprises 15 residues. Germline CDR1 is MNHEY and CDR2 is SVGAGI. Deletions cut 5 bases from V and 3 bases from J, with 11 bases between. The DNA for the CDR3 is TGTGCCAGCAGTCTAGGGCTCGGTGGGGCCAACGTCCTGACTTTC. Translating it yields CASSLGLGGANVLTF.

The chain has TRBV7-6 and TRBJ1-1; no clear D. The germline V and J ends were trimmed by 5 bases and 0 bases, with 16 bases remaining between them. Per the germline V gene, CDR1 is SGHVS and CDR2 is FNYEAQ. This CDR3 spans 16 amino acids. DNA for the CDR3: TGTGCCAGCAGCGCAGGACGGACGATTATGAACACTGAAGCTTTCTTT. Residues: CASSAGRTIMNTEAFF.

This chain joins TRBV10-3 and TRBJ2-6; perhaps D is TRBD1 or TRBD2 (5 bases each). In germline, CDR1 is ENHRY, CDR2 SYGVKD. The CDR3 sequence is 14 residues long. V lost 4 bases, J lost 2 bases, and 6 bases lay in between. CDR3: CAISGGAGANVLTF. The CDR3 region has the DNA TGTGCCATCAGTGGAGGGGCTGGGGCCAACGTCCTGACTTTC.

V is TRBV18 and J is TRBJ2-1; tentative D call: TRBD2 (6 bases). The CDR3 loop spans 16 amino acids. Germline assignment: CDR1 KGHSH and CDR2 LQKENI. V lost 3 bases and J 4 bases, leaving 16 bases between the germline ends. Here the CDR3 DNA reads TGTGCCAGCTCACCCCCCCAGGGCGGGGAATACAATGAGCAGTTCTTC. Translated: CASSPPQGGEYNEQFF.